Shown below are 3 T cell receptor beta chains from a single sample sequenced in a study of cytomegalovirus exposure and HLA in healthy donors. The PCR had 60 Vbeta and 13 Jbeta primers. The repertoire was sequenced with immunoSEQ multiplex PCR; TCRdb's copy has only in-frame clones and lacks some. In the table there are about 150,000 clones, 65% to 85% of which are singletons. The specimen was PBMCs. These receptors all stem from a man aged 18 to 29 in good health and CMV-seronegative.

V gene TRBV7-9 combines with J gene TRBJ2-2, with 9 bases fitting TRBD2. This CDR3 has 17 amino acids. Germline CDR1 reads SEHNR; CDR2 reads FQNEAQ (reference sequence). The V segment lost 1 base and the J segment 0 bases; nucleotides outside the gene matches: 3. The CDR3 nucleotides are TGTGCCAGCAGCTTAGGTAGCGGGGGAACGAACACCGGGGAGCTGTTTTTT. It yields the protein CASSLGSGGTNTGELFF.

Concerning this clone: The sample carries other DNA sequences with the same CDR3. V gene TRBV7-9 combines with J gene TRBJ2-2; D is undetermined. V lost 5 bases, J lost 3 bases, and 4 bases lay in between. In germline, CDR1 is SEHNR, CDR2 FQNEAQ (reference sequence). The CDR3 totals 12 residues. The CDR3 loop reads CASSPYTGELFF. CDR3 DNA: TGTGCCAGCAGCCCGTACACCGGGGAGCTGTTTTTT.

This chain joins TRBV19 and TRBJ1-6; D may be TRBD1 (5 bases). The germline V gene encodes CDR1 LNHDA and CDR2 SQIVND (reference sequence). V lost 5 bases, J lost 5 bases, and 13 bases lay in between. CDR3 length: 15 amino acids. The CDR3 loop is CASSLGGRDNSPLHF. CDR3 coding DNA: TGTGCCAGTAGTCTCGGGGGACGGGATAATTCACCCCTCCACTTT. The full variable domain, rest sourced from reference TRBV19 and TRBJ1-6, is DGGITQSPKYLFRKEGQNVTLSCEQNLNHDAMYWYRQDPGQGLRLIYYSQIVNDFQKGDIAEGYSVSREKKESFPLTVTSAQKNPTAFYLCASSLGGRDNSPLHFGNGTRLTVT.